This is a list of T cell receptor beta chains from one sample in a study of blood T cell repertoires in COVID-19. Data came from immunoSEQ multiplex PCR; TCRdb stores just in-frame clones and leaves some out. The table lists about 160,000 clones, about 86% of them singletons. The sequenced material came from peripheral blood. The source of these receptors is a woman of 80 years or more with acute or convalescent COVID-19. CDR3s include the opening cysteine and the closing phenylalanine or tryptophan. The D gene is left open where the match is weak. Some rows mark clone size as missing; the rest say once, few, many or name a class of expanded clone.

D,size,J,V,DNA,CDR3
.,.,TRBJ2-5,TRBV7-3,TGTGCCAGCAGCTTCGGAGGATCCGGCGAGACCCAGTACTTC,CASSFGGSGETQYF
.,.,TRBJ1-2,TRBV6-1,TGTGCCAGCAGTGAAGCAAGCACAGGGTGGAGTGGCTACACCTTC,CASSEASTGWSGYTF
TRBD1,.,TRBJ1-2,TRBV7-6,TGTGCCAGCAGCACCGGGACAGGGTCTGGCTACACCTTC,CASSTGTGSGYTF
.,.,TRBJ1-2,TRBV3-1/TRBV3-2,TGTGCCAGCAGCCAAGAGACATCTGTTTTCTTAAATGGCTACACCTTC,CASSQETSVFLNGYTF
.,.,TRBJ2-1,TRBV20-1,TGCAGTGCTAGTCGGGGGGCGGTCTACAATGAGCAGTTCTTC,CSASRGAVYNEQFF
TRBD1,.,TRBJ1-6,TRBV4-2,TGTGCCAGCAGCCAAGAAACAGGGGGCAAAGTAGATTCACCCCTCCACTTT,CASSQETGGKVDSPLHF
.,.,TRBJ2-7,TRBV19,TGTGCCAGTAGTATATCACTAGGGACTGCCTACGAGCAGTACTTC,CASSISLGTAYEQYF
TRBD1,.,TRBJ1-2,TRBV3-1/TRBV3-2,TGTGCCAGCAGCCCGGGACAGGGGGCTGTGGGGTATGGCTACACCTTC,CASSPGQGAVGYGYTF
.,.,TRBJ2-2,TRBV5-1,TGCGCCAGCAGCTTGGTAGCAAACACCGGGGAGCTGTTTTTT,CASSLVANTGELFF
TRBD1,.,TRBJ2-7,TRBV7-8,TGTGCCAGCAGTCAAAACCTCGGACAGGGCTCCTTTAGCTCCTACGAGCAGTACTTC,CASSQNLGQGSFSSYEQYF
.,.,TRBJ2-3,TRBV7-2,TGTGCCAGCAGCCGTGTCTTCGGGGGGCCTTCGGATACGCAGTATTTT,CASSRVFGGPSDTQYF
.,.,TRBJ2-3,TRBV11-1,TGTGCCAGCAGGAAGAGCGGCCCGGCGTCGCAGTATTTT,CASRKSGPASQYF
TRBD1,.,TRBJ2-2,TRBV2,TGTGCCAGCAGTGAACGAGGGCAGGGGGTGAACACCGGGGAGCTGTTTTTT,CASSERGQGVNTGELFF
TRBD1,.,TRBJ1-1,TRBV14,TGTGCCAGCAGCCAATACAGGACAGGCAACACTGAAGCTTTCTTT,CASSQYRTGNTEAFF
.,few,TRBJ2-5,TRBV5-1,TGCGCCAGCACCCAAAACCCGGCAGGGGGGCTCGTGAGAGAGACCCAGTACTTC,CASTQNPAGGLVRETQYF
.,.,TRBJ1-3,TRBV4-1,TGCGCCAGCAGCCAAGCTGTTGCTGGACACCAAAGAAACACCATATATTTT,CASSQAVAGHQRNTIYF
TRBD1,once,TRBJ1-4,TRBV2,TGTGCCAGCAGGAAGACAGGGGATAATGAAAAACTGTTTTTT,CASRKTGDNEKLFF